This T cell receptor beta chain is from a study of T cell changes during pregnancy in multiple sclerosis. Here immunoSEQ multiplex PCR was the method, and the copy in TCRdb shows in-frame clones only, minus some. Among 20,000 to 25,000 clones listed, 91% were seen once. The CDR3 extends over 14 amino acids. Between the trimmed V and J ends, which lost 2 bases and 5 bases, there was a span of 13 bases. CDR1 is SEHNR, CDR2 FQNEAQ, per germline (reference sequence). The rearrangement links TRBV7-9 to TRBJ2-7, with TRBD1 as a possible D gene (6 bases). Sequences were derived from CD4+ T cells from peripheral blood mononuclear cells, sampled after pregnancy. This receptor was taken from a female donor in good health, enrolled as a control in a pregnancy study. The CDR3 loop reads CASSLQGFFDEQYF. In DNA form, the CDR3 reads TGTGCCAGCAGCTTACAGGGGTTCTTCGACGAGCAGTACTTC. Based on the CDR3 plus reference TRBV7-9 and TRBJ2-7, the full variable domain is DTGVSQNPRHKITKRGQNVTFRCDPISEHNRLYWYRQTLGQGPEFLTYFQNEAQLEKSRLLSDRFSAERPKGSFSTLEIQRTEQGDSAMYLCASSLQGFFDEQYFGPGTRLTVT.